This T cell receptor (beta chain) was profiled in a study of technical replicates of blood from a few donors. Clones were sequenced by immunoSEQ multiplex PCR, and TCRdb holds only the in-frame ones, with some missing. The sample yields some 69,000 clones, about 90% seen once. This clonotype was obtained from a human donor in good health. Some clones in this sample may be carry-over from other donors' samples. Sequenced input: PBMCs.

The CDR3 bases are TGTGCCAGCTCGACAGGGAACTATGGCTACACCTTC. This codes for CASSTGNYGYTF. This chain joins TRBV6-6 and TRBJ1-2, with 7 bases aligning to TRBD1. V was clipped by 8 bases and J by 2 bases; unmatched bases: 2. CDR3 length: 12 amino acids. Germline V gene lookup returns CDR1 MNHNY and CDR2 SVGAGI (reference sequence).